These 27 T cell receptor beta chains were sequenced from one sample in a study of cytomegalovirus exposure and HLA in healthy donors. The PCR contained 60 Vbeta and 13 Jbeta primers. TCRdb's copy holds only in-frame clones and misses some; the assay was immunoSEQ multiplex PCR. The repertoire holds 160,000 or so clones, with roughly 84% as singletons. The sample taken for sequencing was PBMCs. The receptor set was obtained from a young woman in good health and CMV-seronegative.

The CDR3 loop is CASSSGQTNTEAFF. The DNA for the CDR3 is TGTGCCAGCAGCTCGGGACAGACGAACACTGAAGCTTTCTTT. The chain links TRBV7-9 to TRBJ1-1; 7 positions agree with TRBD1. Germline CDR1 and CDR2: SEHNR and FQNEAQ (reference sequence). The ends lost 4 bases at V and 1 base at J; junction bases unmatched: 3. The CDR3 has 14 amino acids.

The gene calls are TRBV9 and TRBJ1-2; 7 bases are a match to TRBD1. V trimming: 0 bases; J trimming: 3 bases; junction bases outside the gene matches: 5. CDR1 and CDR2 from the germline V gene are SGDLS and YYNGEE. The CDR3 loop spans 15 amino acids. DNA for the CDR3: TGTGCCAGCAGCGTAGCAGGGACAGACCACTATGGCTACACCTTC. Its translation is CASSVAGTDHYGYTF.

The genes are TRBV10-3 and TRBJ1-1; D unclear. V was cut by 3 bases and J by 1 base, with 9 bases left in between. The CDR3 is 14 residues long. From germline, CDR1 is ENHRY and CDR2 SYGVKD. CDR3 nucleotide sequence: TGTGCCATCAGTGAACGTGGAGAGAACACTGAAGCTTTCTTT. This encodes CAISERGENTEAFF.

CDR3 in amino acids: CASIRTGMNTEAFF. CDR3 in DNA: TGCGCCAGCATAAGGACAGGGATGAACACTGAAGCTTTCTTT. The chain uses TRBV5-1 and TRBJ1-1, with 8 nucleotides matching TRBD1. The V and J ends lost 6 bases and 0 bases, in that order; junction bases with no gene match: 4. In germline, CDR1 is SGHRS, CDR2 YFSETQ. This CDR3 region has 14 residues. Full variable domain (rest looked up from reference TRBV5-1 and TRBJ1-1): KAGVTQTPRYLIKTRGQQVTLSCSPISGHRSVSWYQQTPGQGLQFLFEYFSETQRNKGNFPGRFSGRQFSNSRSEMNVSTLELGDSALYLCASIRTGMNTEAFFGQGTRLTVV.

J is TRBJ1-5 and V is TRBV27, with 8 bases identical to TRBD1. Losses at the gene ends were 5 bases for V and 4 bases for J; bases not matched to a gene: 4. CDR3 length: 14 amino acids. In germline, CDR1 is MNHEY, CDR2 SMNVEV (reference sequence). The CDR3 loop reads CASSLRTGNQPQHF. As DNA, the CDR3 is TGTGCCAGCAGTCTAAGGACAGGGAATCAGCCCCAGCATTTT.

Remarks on this clone: Germline and junction disagree at one end, which may indicate a read error. The rearrangement joins TRBV7-9 to TRBJ2-3; TRBD2 matches at 7 bases. CDR1 and CDR2 from the germline V gene are SEHNR and FQNEAQ (reference sequence). The CDR3 sequence is 11 residues long. Here the CDR3 DNA reads TGTGCCAGCAGCCCCGGACTAGTGGGGGTATTT. It translates to CASSPGLVGVF.

The V and J genes are TRBV7-8 and TRBJ2-1, with a possible D match to TRBD1 (5 bases). CDR1 and CDR2 from the germline V gene are SGHVS and FQNEAQ. V dropped 3 bases and J dropped 2 bases, with 11 bases sitting between them. This CDR3 has 15 residues. Here the CDR3 DNA reads TGTGCCAGCAGCTTGAGGCAGGGCCCCTACAATGAGCAGTTCTTC. Translated, it gives CASSLRQGPYNEQFF.

This sequence joins TRBV7-9 and TRBJ2-5, with 9 bases identical to TRBD1. With 6 bases clipped from V and 0 bases from J, the junction kept 8 bases outside the gene matches. Germline assignment: CDR1 SEHNR and CDR2 FQNEAQ (reference sequence). The CDR3 loop spans 16 amino acids. CDR3: CASSSPGTGYQETQYF. Here the CDR3 DNA reads TGTGCCAGCAGTTCCCCCGGGACAGGGTACCAAGAGACCCAGTACTTC.

The chain joins TRBV11-2 to TRBJ1-1, with unresolved D. V shed 1 base and J shed 10 bases, with 10 bases lying between them. In germline, CDR1 is SGHAT, CDR2 FQNNGV. CDR3 length: 12 amino acids. CDR3 sequence reads: CASSLVRRGAFF. In DNA form, the CDR3 reads TGTGCCAGCAGCTTAGTCAGGCGGGGAGCTTTCTTT. The full variable domain, completed using reference TRBV11-2 and TRBJ1-1, is EAGVAQSPRYKIIEKRQSVAFWCNPISGHATLYWYQQILGQGPKLLIQFQNNGVVDDSQLPKDRFSAERLKGVDSTLKIQPAKLEDSAVYLCASSLVRRGAFFGQGTRLTVV.

The chain recombines TRBV28 with TRBJ1-1, with a weak D call TRBD1 (5 bases). This CDR3 spans 16 amino acids. Germline CDR1 and CDR2: MDHEN and SYDVKM. V was clipped by 6 bases and J by 2 bases, with 19 bases between them. The CDR3 sequence: CASRRAGQRPNTEAFF. The CDR3 nucleotides read TGTGCCAGCAGAAGGGCAGGGCAACGTCCAAACACTGAAGCTTTCTTT.

This rearrangement joins TRBV29-1 to TRBJ1-2, with D perhaps matching TRBD1 (5 bases). Per the germline V gene, CDR1 is SQVTM and CDR2 is ANQGSEA. This CDR3 comprises 12 residues. V was trimmed by 3 bases and J by 4 bases, leaving 9 bases between them. CDR3 in amino acids: CSVDPGPYGYTF. CDR3 in DNA: TGCAGCGTTGATCCAGGGCCCTATGGCTACACCTTC.

CDR3: CASRLLGLAGGMGQETQYF. CDR3 DNA sequence: TGTGCCAGCAGGCTACTCGGACTAGCGGGGGGAATGGGTCAAGAGACCCAGTACTTC. This chain connects TRBV27 to TRBJ2-5, with TRBD2 identical over 14 bases. J gave up 2 bases and V 6 bases, and 14 bases lay outside the gene matches. CDR1 and CDR2 (germline): MNHEY, SMNVEV (reference sequence). The CDR3 covers 19 residues.

This chain connects TRBV30 to TRBJ1-2; D is possibly TRBD1 (6 bases). The germline V gene has CDR1 GTSNPN and CDR2 SVGIG (reference sequence). Trimming pared 5 bases from V and 8 bases from J, leaving 18 bases between. The CDR3 has 13 residues. The CDR3 bases are TGTGCCTGGGTAACATGGGGGCGCGGCGGCTACACCTTC. It yields the protein CAWVTWGRGGYTF.

This clone occurred a few times. This chain links TRBV6-5 with TRBJ1-1; D may be TRBD1 (6 bases). The V gene's germline CDR1 is MNHEY and CDR2 SVGAGI. V was clipped by 6 bases and J by 9 bases, with 11 bases between them. CDR3 length: 11 residues. For the CDR3, the DNA is TGTGCCAGCAGACTAGGACAGAAAGCTTTCTTT. Amino acids: CASRLGQKAFF.

This clone has only a few counts. The chain links TRBV19 to TRBJ2-5; no clear D. Germline V CDR1 and CDR2: LNHDA, SQIVND (reference sequence). The V end lost 7 bases, the J end lost 5 bases, and 11 bases lay between the germline ends. The CDR3 sequence is 12 residues long. CDR3 protein: CASTGGTETQYF. In nucleotides, the CDR3 is TGTGCCAGTACTGGCGGAACGGAGACCCAGTACTTC.

This rearrangement joins TRBV7-9 to TRBJ1-4, with a weak D call TRBD1 (5 bases). Germline values: CDR1 SEHNR, CDR2 FQNEAQ (reference sequence). This CDR3 has 14 amino acids. V lost 3 bases and J lost 0, with 5 bases in between. DNA of the CDR3: TGTGCCAGCAGCTTGGACACAACTAATGAAAAACTGTTTTTT. Translation: CASSLDTTNEKLFF.

This chain links TRBV9 with TRBJ2-3, with TRBD2 matching over 9 bases. CDR3 length: 15 residues. From germline, CDR1 is SGDLS and CDR2 YYNGEE. Trimming removed 2 bases from V and 2 bases from J; junction bases left unmatched: 3. In DNA form, the CDR3 reads TGTGCCAGCAGCGTCGTAGCGGGGGCCACAGATACGCAGTATTTT. Amino acids: CASSVVAGATDTQYF.

This sequence joins TRBV5-1 and TRBJ1-1; 8 bases are shared with TRBD1. V dropped 4 bases and J dropped 0; count of bases not matched to a gene: 5. CDR1 is SGHRS, CDR2 YFSETQ, per germline. This CDR3 comprises 15 residues. This chain's CDR3 is CASSPLGQVNTEAFF. As DNA, the CDR3 is TGCGCCAGCAGCCCCCTGGGACAGGTGAACACTGAAGCTTTCTTT.

The chain links TRBV30 to TRBJ1-6, with 9 nucleotides matching TRBD1. V trimming: 7 bases; J trimming: 8 bases; junction bases outside the gene matches: 12. The CDR3 has 15 amino acids. Germline V gene sequence: CDR1 GTSNPN, CDR2 SVGIG (reference sequence). Here the CDR3 reads CAYSTGQGRDSPLHF. CDR3 sequence (DNA): TGTGCCTATTCCACGGGACAGGGAAGGGATTCACCCCTCCACTTT.

The chain combines TRBV7-9 with TRBJ1-3; 7 nucleotides line up with TRBD1. The V gene's germline CDR1 is SEHNR and CDR2 FQNEAQ (reference sequence). The junction had 11 bases not matched to a gene; V was cut back by 4 bases and J by 2 bases. The CDR3 is made up of 17 amino acids. This chain's CDR3 is CASSSPQGKGAGNTIYF. In DNA form, the CDR3 reads TGTGCCAGCAGCTCTCCACAGGGGAAGGGGGCTGGAAACACCATATATTTT.

This clone appeared a few times. The V gene is TRBV13, the J gene TRBJ1-3, with 8 nucleotides matching TRBD1. The CDR3 has 17 amino acids. J was trimmed by 0 bases and V by 6 bases; bases with no gene match: 10. The germline CDR1 and CDR2 sequences are PRHDT and FYEKMQ (reference sequence). CDR3 sequence: CASSARPGQGSGNTIYF. CDR3 nucleotides: TGTGCCAGCAGTGCTCGGCCAGGACAGGGCTCTGGAAACACCATATATTTT.

This clone was observed a handful of times. V gene TRBV9 combines with J gene TRBJ2-5; 9 nucleotides match TRBD2. The V segment lost 3 bases and the J segment 5 bases; nucleotides outside the gene matches: 8. Germline loops: CDR1 SGDLS, CDR2 YYNGEE. There are 15 residues in the CDR3. The CDR3 loop is CASSEAGGLSETQYF. In DNA form, the CDR3 reads TGTGCCAGCAGCGAGGCGGGGGGGCTTTCTGAGACCCAGTACTTC. Full variable domain (rest looked up from reference TRBV9 and TRBJ2-5): DSGVTQTPKHLITATGQRVTLRCSPRSGDLSVYWYQQSLDQGLQFLIQYYNGEERAKGNILERFSAQQFPDLHSELNLSSLELGDSALYFCASSEAGGLSETQYFGPGTRLLVL.

This clone has just one count. V and J are TRBV5-6 and TRBJ2-7; 8 bases map to TRBD2. The V gene's germline CDR1 is SGHDT and CDR2 YYEEEE. This CDR3 has 15 residues. With 2 bases clipped from V and 3 bases from J, the junction kept 7 bases outside the gene matches. The CDR3 loop is CASSFTGGGFYEQYF. For the CDR3, the DNA is TGTGCCAGCAGCTTTACCGGCGGGGGGTTCTACGAGCAGTACTTC. The whole variable domain, remainder taken from reference TRBV5-6 and TRBJ2-7, is DAGVTQSPTHLIKTRGQQVTLRCSPKSGHDTVSWYQQALGQGPQFIFQYYEEEERQRGNFPDRFSGHQFPNYSSELNVNALLLGDSALYLCASSFTGGGFYEQYFGPGTRLTVT.

The chain combines TRBV11-3 with TRBJ2-5; TRBD1 aligns across 12 bases. The J call is doubtful: the DNA matches TRBJ2-7 better. Looked up from germline, CDR1 is SGHNT and CDR2 is YENEEA. The CDR3 extends over 17 amino acids. The CDR3 bases are TGTGCCAGCAGCCTCACTCCGGGACAGGGGGCTTGGTACGAGCAGTACTTC. Translated, it gives CASSLTPGQGAWYEQYF.

This sequence joins TRBV10-2 and TRBJ2-3; TRBD1 might be the D (5 bases). The ends were cut back, 2 bases at V and 10 bases at J, with 13 bases in the middle. The germline V gene has CDR1 WSHSY and CDR2 SAAADI. The CDR3 runs to 13 residues. The CDR3 DNA follows: TGCGCCAGCAGTGAGGTCACAGGCAGTTCGCAGTATTTT. It codes for CASSEVTGSSQYF.

This clone was recorded a few times. This rearrangement joins TRBV28 to TRBJ1-2; the D is unclear. The CDR3 extends over 12 amino acids. V was shortened by 3 bases and J by 4 bases, with 6 bases between the two germline ends. The germline gives CDR1 MDHEN, CDR2 SYDVKM. The CDR3 loop reads CASSLRSYGYTF. The CDR3, as DNA: TGTGCCAGCAGTTTGCGGAGCTATGGCTACACCTTC.

The V and J genes are TRBV4-2 and TRBJ1-4, with D hard to call. The CDR3 consists of 14 residues. V was cut by 1 base and J by 8 bases, with 11 bases left in between. Germline V gene lookup returns CDR1 LGHNA and CDR2 YNFKEQ. The CDR3 nucleotides are TGTGCCAGCAGCCAAGGAGGTGTAGAGGAAAAACTGTTTTTT. Its protein product is CASSQGGVEEKLFF.